The 17 T cell receptor beta chains below all came from one sample that was sequenced in a study of monozygotic twins with inflammatory bowel disease. TCRdb re-called the 5' RACE reads and gives one entry per CDR3 protein, without DNA. Its table records around 100,000 distinct CDR3 sequences. The sample taken for sequencing was blood. The source of these receptors is a human donor with ulcerative colitis or Crohn's disease, or a healthy co-twin of an affected twin (not recorded which).

The gene calls are TRBV6-2 or TRBV6-3 and TRBJ1-3. The CDR3 is 15 residues long. Per the germline V gene, CDR1 is MNHEY and CDR2 is SVGEGT. This chain's CDR3 is CASSYSGQLGNTIYF.

The CDR3 loop is CSASGPRSYEQYF. This chain joins TRBV20-1 and TRBJ2-7; as DNA is missing, the TRBD1 call by TCRdb cannot be tested. Germline lookup yields CDR1 DFQATT and CDR2 SNEGSKA (reference sequence). The CDR3 sequence is 13 residues long.

This chain links TRBV7-9 with TRBJ1-6; TCRdb picks TRBD1, but there is no DNA to check that call. CDR1 and CDR2 (germline): SEHNR, FQNEAQ (reference sequence). This CDR3 spans 16 amino acids. The CDR3 loop is CASSSGQEPPWSPLHF. Combining the CDR3 with reference TRBV7-9 and TRBJ1-6 gives the whole variable domain DTGVSQNPRHKITKRGQNVTFRCDPISEHNRLYWYRQTLGQGPEFLTYFQNEAQLEKSRLLSDRFSAERPKGSFSTLEIQRTEQGDSAMYLCASSSGQEPPWSPLHFGNGTRLTVT.

V is TRBV20-1 and J is TRBJ2-7; without DNA, the TCRdb call of TRBD1 cannot be checked. Germline CDR1 is DFQATT and CDR2 is SNEGSKA (reference sequence). The CDR3 has 14 amino acids. This CDR3 is CSARDWGSGYEQYF.

The chain carries TRBV24-1 and TRBJ2-5. The CDR3 loop spans 13 amino acids. Germline CDR1 and CDR2: KGHDR and SFDVKD. This chain's CDR3 is CATSADWQETQYF.

The J gene is TRBJ2-7, the V gene TRBV6-1; TCRdb picks TRBD1, but there is no DNA to check that call. Germline loops: CDR1 MNHNS, CDR2 SASEGT. The CDR3 has 15 residues. This chain's CDR3 is CASRVPRTDAHEQYF.

The chain couples TRBV20-1 to TRBJ1-2. CDR3 length: 16 residues. CDR1 is DFQATT, CDR2 SNEGSKA, per germline (reference sequence). CDR3 amino acids: CSARNRETGRDYGYTF.

V and J are TRBV20-1 and TRBJ1-4; the D call from TCRdb, TRBD1, cannot be confirmed without DNA. The CDR3 loop spans 16 amino acids. CDR1 DFQATT and CDR2 SNEGSKA come from the germline V gene (reference sequence). CDR3 protein: CSARAHPGQGYEKLFF.

This sequence joins TRBV7-2 and TRBJ2-7; the TCRdb D gene call, TRBD2, has no DNA to confirm it. From germline, CDR1 is SGHTA and CDR2 FQGNSA. CDR3 length: 16 amino acids. CDR3 sequence reads: CASSREGTSGMNEQYF.

The chain joins TRBV4-3 to TRBJ2-1; without DNA, the TCRdb call of TRBD2 cannot be checked. Germline assignment: CDR1 LGHNA and CDR2 YSLEER. This CDR3 contains 17 residues. CDR3 sequence: CASSQEISGGSYNEQFF.

This rearrangement joins TRBV20-1 to TRBJ2-1. The CDR3 sequence is 13 residues long. Germline V gives CDR1 DFQATT, CDR2 SNEGSKA (reference sequence). The CDR3 loop reads CSAPDGSYNEQFF.

V is TRBV15 and J is TRBJ2-7. The germline V gene encodes CDR1 LNHNV and CDR2 YYDKDF (reference sequence). The CDR3 runs 13 residues. The CDR3 loop reads CATSTVNSYEQYF.

V is TRBV5-1 and J is TRBJ2-3; TCRdb outputs TRBD1, but without DNA this stays unchecked. The CDR3 is made up of 14 amino acids. The germline V gene has CDR1 SGHRS and CDR2 YFSETQ. The CDR3 sequence is CASSDPGGADTQYF.

V gene TRBV9 combines with J gene TRBJ1-2. The length of the CDR3 is 13 residues. Germline V gene data show CDR1 as SGDLS and CDR2 as YYNGEE. This CDR3 is CASSEGGSYGYTF.

This chain links TRBV20-1 with TRBJ1-3; TCRdb's D call of TRBD1 is untestable without DNA. CDR1 DFQATT and CDR2 SNEGSKA come from the germline V gene (reference sequence). The CDR3 spans 15 residues. CDR3 sequence reads: CSASGAFNSGNTIYF.

The chain employs TRBV20-1 and TRBJ1-2; TCRdb's D gene call, TRBD1, goes unchecked for lack of DNA. Per the germline V gene, CDR1 is DFQATT and CDR2 is SNEGSKA (reference sequence). CDR3 length equals 14 residues. CDR3 in amino acids: CSASRDREVYGYTF.

The chain is built from TRBV20-1 and TRBJ1-6; TCRdb outputs TRBD1, but without DNA this stays unchecked. Germline V gene sequence: CDR1 DFQATT, CDR2 SNEGSKA (reference sequence). The CDR3 extends over 14 amino acids. The CDR3 protein is CSAYRDRRESPLHF.